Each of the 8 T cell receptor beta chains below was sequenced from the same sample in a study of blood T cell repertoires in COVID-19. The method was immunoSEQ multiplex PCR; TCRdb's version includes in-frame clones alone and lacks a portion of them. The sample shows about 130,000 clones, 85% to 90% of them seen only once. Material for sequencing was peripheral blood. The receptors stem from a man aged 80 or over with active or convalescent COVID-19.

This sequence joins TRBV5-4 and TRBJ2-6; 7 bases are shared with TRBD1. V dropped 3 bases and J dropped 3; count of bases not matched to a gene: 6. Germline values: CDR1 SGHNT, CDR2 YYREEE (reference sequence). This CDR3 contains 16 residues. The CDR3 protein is CASSSTGRDGANVLTF. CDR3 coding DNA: TGTGCCAGCAGCTCGACAGGGAGAGATGGGGCCAACGTCCTGACTTTC.

CDR3 bases: TGTGCCAGCAGCTTGGCCGTAGAGTGGAGTCCCTACGAGCAGTACTTC. Its translation: CASSLAVEWSPYEQYF. The V call is TRBV5-5, the J call TRBJ2-7; no definite D call. Germline CDR1 and CDR2: SGHKS and YYEKEE (reference sequence). Trimming took 0 bases from V and 2 from J, leaving 15 bases between them. The CDR3 covers 16 residues.

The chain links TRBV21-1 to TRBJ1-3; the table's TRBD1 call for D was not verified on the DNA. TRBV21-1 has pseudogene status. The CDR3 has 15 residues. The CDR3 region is CASSEDRGHRNTIYF. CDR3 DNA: TGTGCCAGCAGCGAAGACAGGGGACATAGAAACACCATATATTTT.

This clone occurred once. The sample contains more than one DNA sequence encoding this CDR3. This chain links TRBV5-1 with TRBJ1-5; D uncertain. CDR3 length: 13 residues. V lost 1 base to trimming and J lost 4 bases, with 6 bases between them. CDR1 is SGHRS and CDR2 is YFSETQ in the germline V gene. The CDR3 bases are TGCGCCAGCAGCTTGTCGGGAAATCAGCCCCAGCATTTT. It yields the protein CASSLSGNQPQHF.

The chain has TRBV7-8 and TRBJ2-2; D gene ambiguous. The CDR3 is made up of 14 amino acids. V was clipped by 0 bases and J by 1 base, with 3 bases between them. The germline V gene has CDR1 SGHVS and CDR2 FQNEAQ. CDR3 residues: CASSLAGNTGELFF. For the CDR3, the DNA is TGTGCCAGCAGCTTAGCCGGGAACACCGGGGAGCTGTTTTTT. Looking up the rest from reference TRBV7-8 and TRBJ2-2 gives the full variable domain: GAGVSQSPRYKVAKRGQDVALRCDPISGHVSLFWYQQALGQGPEFLTYFQNEAQLDKSGLPSDRFFAERPEGSVSTLKIQRTQQEDSAVYLCASSLAGNTGELFFGEGSRLTVL.

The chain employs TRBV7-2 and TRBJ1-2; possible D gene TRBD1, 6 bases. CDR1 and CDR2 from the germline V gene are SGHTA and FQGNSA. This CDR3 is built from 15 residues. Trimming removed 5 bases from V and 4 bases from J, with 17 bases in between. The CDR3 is CASSTLRQASYGYTF. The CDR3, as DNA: TGTGCCAGCAGCACTCTACGACAGGCGAGCTATGGCTACACCTTC.

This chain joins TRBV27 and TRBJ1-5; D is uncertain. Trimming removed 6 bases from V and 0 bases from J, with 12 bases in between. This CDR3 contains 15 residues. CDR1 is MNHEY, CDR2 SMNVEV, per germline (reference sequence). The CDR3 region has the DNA TGTGCCAGCAGCATCGGACTGAATAGCAATCAGCCCCAGCATTTT. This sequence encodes CASSIGLNSNQPQHF.

The CDR3 bases are TGCGCCAGCAGCTTTCGGAGCTCTGGGGCCAACGTCCTGACTTTC. This gives the protein CASSFRSSGANVLTF. The chain couples TRBV5-1 to TRBJ2-6, with D hard to call. CDR3 size: 15 residues. V lost 2 bases, J lost 0 bases, and 6 bases lay in between. Per the germline V gene, CDR1 is SGHRS and CDR2 is YFSETQ.